This entry concerns a single TCR beta chain. Its binding antigen is unknown. The record has no base qualities; no much larger clone is one base away. The data stem from a study of blood T cell repertoires in COVID-19 (dated by TCRdb to about 2020). As for the study more broadly: The collaborator samples originated in the United States, Italy and Spain and spanned the acute and convalescent phases of COVID-19. The prospective study material was composed of cDNA or gDNA derived from T cells, B-cell-depleted T cells, or PBMCs. Deeply sampled blood TCRbeta repertoires from subjects exposed to, actively infected with, or recovered from COVID-19 were included in the dataset. The repertoires were released in a freely available public database meant as a resource for research on the immune response to SARS-CoV-2. The samples were drawn from the first 160 participants of the ongoing ImmuneRACE study and from some 1,300 subjects provided by 6 global collaborators. Nearly every sample came with metadata listing a de-identified subject ID, COVID-19 status, age in years and sex. Where HLA class I and class II types were available, the types were taken from metadata supplied by the sample provider, not from assay-based typing.

What the work shows at the level of the full study, not this receptor alone: The amount of clinical and demographic metadata varied by source and participant and was provided uncurated.

The immunoSEQ Assay, a bias-controlled multiplex PCR, was used to amplify TCRbeta CDR3 regions from genomic DNA. The authors' analysis ran thus. Nucleated cell counts per sample were estimated from amplification of reference gene primers within the assay. To quantify the absolute abundance of each unique TCRbeta CDR3 rearrangement, sequence reads were collapsed and filtered. For each sample, productive Simpson clonality was calculated as the square root of Simpson's diversity index across productive rearrangements. In TCRdb, the immuneACCESS table is reduced to in-frame sequences with V and J assigned. These tables do not hold every clone; where another copy was compared, an unresolved V gene accounts for under half, and the others remain unexplained. V, J and clone size are taken as reported in that table, and D and trimming were inferred from the DNA itself. The sample table records over 55,000 clones; under 95% of these occur just once. The ten largest clones add up to around 8% of the sample.

The CDR3 spans 14 residues, from the cysteine through the phenylalanine. Of the read, only the CDR3 DNA is kept; its 42 bases are in frame from base 1. The germline V gene sets CDR1 to MNHEY and CDR2 to SVGEGT. V drops 2 bases and J drops 2 bases, leaving 10 bases in between. The collaborating institutions used their own protocols to collect whole blood in K2EDTA tubes. For TCRbeta analysis, collaborator samples were shipped as frozen whole blood, as isolated PBMCs, or as DNA extracted from either sample type. The sample comprised peripheral blood. The receptor comes from a human donor in a cohort sampled during active COVID-19. The chain employs TRBV6-2 or TRBV6-3 and TRBJ2-7; the D gene is possibly TRBD1, with 5 bases matching. The CDR3 region reads CASSYGKGTYEQYF. The bases are TGTGCCAGCAGTTACGGTAAGGGGACCTACGAGCAGTACTTC.